These 14 T cell receptor beta chains share one sample of origin, sequenced in a study of technical replicates of blood from several donors (dated by TCRdb to about 2017). Receptor libraries were prepared by the immunoSEQ multiplex PCR assay. This is the immuneACCESS table as TCRdb keeps it, with only in-frame sequences that have V and J called. A part of the clones is gone; compared with another copy, unresolved V genes explain less than half, and the rest is unexplained. Here the sample has 75,000 to 90,000 clones; 95% to 97% occur a single time. Roughly 0.34% of the sample is taken by the ten largest. The material sequenced was T cells isolated from PBMCs. The receptors derive from a human donor in good health.

J is TRBJ2-5 and V is TRBV29-1; no firm D call. Trimming stripped 2 bases from V and 5 bases from J, with 6 bases between. Germline assignment: CDR1 SQVTM and CDR2 ANQGSEA. The CDR3 spans 11 residues. CDR3 coding DNA: TGCAGCGTTGAAATCGGGGAGACCCAGTACTTC. Protein product: CSVEIGETQYF.

The J gene is TRBJ1-2, the V gene TRBV9; TRBD1 matches 10 bases. The CDR3 is made up of 14 amino acids. Germline CDR1 and CDR2: SGDLS and YYNGEE. V gave up 4 bases and J gave up 2 bases; unmatched junction bases: 2. Here the CDR3 reads CASSLGQGNYGYTF. Written as DNA, the CDR3 is TGTGCCAGCAGCTTGGGACAGGGGAACTATGGCTACACCTTC.

The rearrangement uses TRBV6-5 and TRBJ1-1, with 7 bases matching TRBD1. V lost 0 bases and J lost 0; bases outside the gene matches: 1. Germline-derived CDR1 and CDR2 are MNHEY and SVGAGI. The CDR3 sequence is 15 residues long. CDR3 DNA: TGTGCCAGCAGTTACTCAGGGGGCCTGAACACTGAAGCTTTCTTT. It codes for CASSYSGGLNTEAFF.

The V gene is TRBV18, the J gene TRBJ1-3; 7 bases align to TRBD1. V lost 3 bases and J lost 2; bases outside the gene matches: 4. There are 15 residues in the CDR3. Germline-derived CDR1 and CDR2 are KGHSH and LQKENI. CDR3 DNA: TGTGCCAGCTCACCGACAGGGAGTACTGGAAACACCATATATTTT. This gives the protein CASSPTGSTGNTIYF.

This sequence joins TRBV9 and TRBJ2-5; 14 bases are a match to TRBD2. J was trimmed by 5 bases and V by 4 bases; bases with no gene match: 7. Germline V gene data show CDR1 as SGDLS and CDR2 as YYNGEE. This CDR3 has 16 residues. The CDR3 sequence is CASSPRLAGGLETQYF. In nucleotides, the CDR3 is TGTGCCAGCAGCCCCCGACTAGCGGGAGGGCTCGAGACCCAGTACTTC.

This rearrangement joins TRBV25-1 to TRBJ2-7; possibly TRBD1 for D (6 bases). The CDR3 has 12 residues. V was trimmed by 11 bases and J by 4 bases, leaving 15 bases between them. Looked up from germline, CDR1 is MGHDK and CDR2 is SYGVNS. CDR3 amino acids: CAVQTGGYEQYF. CDR3 nucleotide sequence: TGTGCCGTGCAGACAGGTGGATACGAGCAGTACTTC.

The chain is built from TRBV29-1 and TRBJ1-1; the match to TRBD1 covers 7 bases. From germline, CDR1 is SQVTM and CDR2 ANQGSEA. The CDR3 length is 14 residues. J gave up 3 bases and V 4 bases, and 8 bases lay outside the gene matches. CDR3 region: CSVAGGILHTEAFF. As DNA, the CDR3 is TGCAGCGTTGCAGGGGGAATCCTTCACACTGAAGCTTTCTTT.

The chain carries TRBV5-1 and TRBJ2-5; D might be TRBD2 (7 bases). V was clipped by 4 bases and J by 0 bases, with 13 bases between them. Per the germline V gene, CDR1 is SGHRS and CDR2 is YFSETQ. The CDR3 is 15 amino acids. The CDR3 is CASSRSGGYQETQYF. For the CDR3, the DNA is TGCGCCAGCAGCCGCTCGGGGGGCTACCAAGAGACCCAGTACTTC.

The chain recombines TRBV27 with TRBJ2-4, with D tentatively TRBD1 (6 bases). This CDR3 comprises 12 residues. The V end lost 6 bases, the J end lost 8 bases, and 11 bases lay between the germline ends. Looked up from germline, CDR1 is MNHEY and CDR2 is SMNVEV (reference sequence). CDR3 amino acids: CASSVDSYIQYF. Written as DNA, the CDR3 is TGTGCCAGCAGCGTGGACAGCTACATTCAGTACTTC.

On this clone: The sample has other DNA sequences that encode this CDR3 too. J is TRBJ1-3 and V is TRBV6-5; D not resolved. The germline V gene encodes CDR1 MNHEY and CDR2 SVGAGI. This CDR3 is built from 14 residues. The V gene lost 2 bases and the J gene lost 0 bases, with 5 bases spanning the gap. The CDR3 region has the DNA TGTGCCAGCAGTTACCTAGCCTCTGGAAACACCATATATTTT. Its translation is CASSYLASGNTIYF.

The chain employs TRBV6-5 and TRBJ2-7; possibly TRBD2 for D (7 bases). Germline V gene sequence: CDR1 MNHEY, CDR2 SVGAGI. CDR3 length: 16 amino acids. Trimming removed 0 bases from V and 5 bases from J, with 17 bases in between. In nucleotides, the CDR3 is TGTGCCAGCAGTTACTCCGGGGGGCAGGGCTTAGACGAGCAGTACTTC. As protein: CASSYSGGQGLDEQYF.

The chain has TRBV5-5 and TRBJ2-7, with TRBD2 as a possible D gene (6 bases). Looked up from germline, CDR1 is SGHKS and CDR2 is YYEKEE (reference sequence). The germline V and J ends were trimmed by 4 bases and 4 bases, with 18 bases remaining between them. This CDR3 has 15 residues. In DNA, the CDR3 is TGTGCCAGCAGCCCCGGAGCGGGCCTAGAATACGAGCAGTACTTC. Translating gives CASSPGAGLEYEQYF. Full variable domain (missing parts from reference TRBV5-5 and TRBJ2-7): DAGVTQSPTHLIKTRGQQVTLRCSPISGHKSVSWYQQVLGQGPQFIFQYYEKEERGRGNFPDRFSARQFPNYSSELNVNALLLGDSALYLCASSPGAGLEYEQYFGPGTRLTVT.

The V call is TRBV7-8, the J call TRBJ1-5; D remains ambiguous. The CDR3 runs 16 residues. The germline CDR1 and CDR2 sequences are SGHVS and FQNEAQ. Trimming took 1 base from V and 3 from J, leaving 13 bases between them. In DNA, the CDR3 is TGTGCCAGCAGCTTAGGCTGGGCAGGTGTCAATCAGCCCCAGCATTTT. This encodes CASSLGWAGVNQPQHF.

The gene calls are TRBV7-9 and TRBJ2-1; D is ambiguous. Germline CDR1 SEHNR, CDR2 FQNEAQ (reference sequence). Trimming removed 3 bases from V and 4 bases from J, with 13 bases in between. CDR3 length: 15 amino acids. Written as DNA, the CDR3 is TGTGCCAGCAGCTTGACCCAGAGCGTTTACAATGAGCAGTTCTTC. Its protein product is CASSLTQSVYNEQFF. Full variable domain (rest looked up from reference TRBV7-9 and TRBJ2-1): DTGVSQNPRHKITKRGQNVTFRCDPISEHNRLYWYRQTLGQGPEFLTYFQNEAQLEKSRLLSDRFSAERPKGSFSTLEIQRTEQGDSAMYLCASSLTQSVYNEQFFGPGTRLTVL.